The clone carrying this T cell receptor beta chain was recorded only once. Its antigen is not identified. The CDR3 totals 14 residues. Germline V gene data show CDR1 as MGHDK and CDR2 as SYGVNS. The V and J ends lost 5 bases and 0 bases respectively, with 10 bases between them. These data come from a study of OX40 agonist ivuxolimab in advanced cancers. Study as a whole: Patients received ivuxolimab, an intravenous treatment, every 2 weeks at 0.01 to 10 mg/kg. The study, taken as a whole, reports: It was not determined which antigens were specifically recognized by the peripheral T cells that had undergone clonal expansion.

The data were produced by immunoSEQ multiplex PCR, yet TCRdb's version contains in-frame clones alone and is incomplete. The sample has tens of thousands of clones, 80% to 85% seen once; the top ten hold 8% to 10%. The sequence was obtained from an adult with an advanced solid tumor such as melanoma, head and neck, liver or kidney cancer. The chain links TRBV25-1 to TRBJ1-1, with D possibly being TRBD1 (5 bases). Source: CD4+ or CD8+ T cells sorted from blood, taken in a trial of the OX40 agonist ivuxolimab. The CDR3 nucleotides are TGTGCCAGCAGTAGGGGTTCCATGAACACTGAAGCTTTCTTT. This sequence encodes CASSRGSMNTEAFF. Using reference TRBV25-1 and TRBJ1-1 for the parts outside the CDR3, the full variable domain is EADIYQTPRYLVIGTGKKITLECSQTMGHDKMYWYQQDPGMELHLIHYSYGVNSTEKGDLSSESTVSRIRTEHFPLTLESARPSHTSQYLCASSRGSMNTEAFFGQGTRLTVV.